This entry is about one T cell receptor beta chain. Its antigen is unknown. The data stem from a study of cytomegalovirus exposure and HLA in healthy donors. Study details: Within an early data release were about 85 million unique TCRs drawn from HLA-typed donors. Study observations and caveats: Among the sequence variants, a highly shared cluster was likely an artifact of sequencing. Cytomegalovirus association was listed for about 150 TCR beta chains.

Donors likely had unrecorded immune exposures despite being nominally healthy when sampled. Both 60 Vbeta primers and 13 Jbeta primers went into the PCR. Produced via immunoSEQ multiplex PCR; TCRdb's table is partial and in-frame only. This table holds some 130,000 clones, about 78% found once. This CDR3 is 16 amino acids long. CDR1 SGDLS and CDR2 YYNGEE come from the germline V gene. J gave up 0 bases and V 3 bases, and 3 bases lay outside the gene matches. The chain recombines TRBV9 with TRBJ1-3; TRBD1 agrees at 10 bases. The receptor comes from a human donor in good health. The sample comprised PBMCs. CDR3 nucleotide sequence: TGTGCCAGCAGCGAAGGGACAGGGGTCTCTGGAAACACCATATATTTT. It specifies CASSEGTGVSGNTIYF.